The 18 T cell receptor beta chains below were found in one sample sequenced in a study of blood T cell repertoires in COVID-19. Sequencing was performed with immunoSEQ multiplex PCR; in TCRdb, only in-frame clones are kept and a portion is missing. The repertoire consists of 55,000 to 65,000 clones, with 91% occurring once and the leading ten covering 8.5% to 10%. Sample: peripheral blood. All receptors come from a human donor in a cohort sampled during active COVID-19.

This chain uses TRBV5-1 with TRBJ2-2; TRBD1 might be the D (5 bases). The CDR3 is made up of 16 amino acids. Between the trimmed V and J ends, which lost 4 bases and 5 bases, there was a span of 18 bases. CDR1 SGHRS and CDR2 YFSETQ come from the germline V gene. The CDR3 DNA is TGCGCCAGCAGCCCGCAGGGCCAGGGTGGAACCGGGGAGCTGTTTTTT. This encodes CASSPQGQGGTGELFF.

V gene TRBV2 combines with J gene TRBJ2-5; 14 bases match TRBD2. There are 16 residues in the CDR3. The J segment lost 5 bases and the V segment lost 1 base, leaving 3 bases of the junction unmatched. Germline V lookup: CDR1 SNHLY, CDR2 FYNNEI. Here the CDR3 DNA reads TGTGCCAGCAGTGAAGGACTAGCGGGAGGGAGGGAGACCCAGTACTTC. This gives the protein CASSEGLAGGRETQYF.

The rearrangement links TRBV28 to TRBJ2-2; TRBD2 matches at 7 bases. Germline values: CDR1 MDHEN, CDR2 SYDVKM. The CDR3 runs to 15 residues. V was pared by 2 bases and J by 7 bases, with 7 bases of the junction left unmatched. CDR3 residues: CASSLKLAVGGELFF. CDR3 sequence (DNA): TGTGCCAGCAGTTTAAAGCTAGCGGTTGGCGGGGAGCTGTTTTTT.

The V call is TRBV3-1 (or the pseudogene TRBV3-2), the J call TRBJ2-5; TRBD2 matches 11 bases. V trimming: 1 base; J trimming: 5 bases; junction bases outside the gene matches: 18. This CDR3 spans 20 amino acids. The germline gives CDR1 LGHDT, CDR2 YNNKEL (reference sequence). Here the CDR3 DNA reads TGTGCCAGCAGCCAAGTGCTCACTAGCGGGGGCCCCCCGGCAGCGGAGACCCAGTACTTC. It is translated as CASSQVLTSGGPPAAETQYF.

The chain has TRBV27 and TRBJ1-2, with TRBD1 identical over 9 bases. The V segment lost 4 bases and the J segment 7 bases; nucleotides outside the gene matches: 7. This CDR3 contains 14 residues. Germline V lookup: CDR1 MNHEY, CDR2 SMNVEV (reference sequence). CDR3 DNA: TGTGCCAGCAGTTCACCGGGACAGGGCGGTGGCTACACCTTC. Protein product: CASSSPGQGGGYTF.

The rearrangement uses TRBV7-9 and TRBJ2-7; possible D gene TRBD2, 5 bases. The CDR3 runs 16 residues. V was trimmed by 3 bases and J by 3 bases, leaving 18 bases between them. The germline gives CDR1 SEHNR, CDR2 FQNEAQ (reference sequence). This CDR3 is CASSLVEGYLRYEQYF. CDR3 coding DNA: TGTGCCAGCAGCTTGGTCGAGGGCTACCTTCGCTACGAGCAGTACTTC.

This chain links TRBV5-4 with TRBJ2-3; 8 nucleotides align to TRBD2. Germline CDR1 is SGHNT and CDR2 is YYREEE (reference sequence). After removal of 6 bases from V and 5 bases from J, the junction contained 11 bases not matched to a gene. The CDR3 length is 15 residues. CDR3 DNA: TGTGCCAGCAAACGAAAACGGGGGGGCGTAGATACGCAGTATTTT. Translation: CASKRKRGGVDTQYF.

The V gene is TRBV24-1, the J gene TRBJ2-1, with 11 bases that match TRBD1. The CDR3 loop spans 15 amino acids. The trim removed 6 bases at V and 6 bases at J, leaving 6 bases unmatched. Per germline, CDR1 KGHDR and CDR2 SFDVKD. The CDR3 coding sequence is TGTGCCACCAGTCCCCGGACAGGGGGCTTCAATGAGCAGTTCTTC. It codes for CATSPRTGGFNEQFF.

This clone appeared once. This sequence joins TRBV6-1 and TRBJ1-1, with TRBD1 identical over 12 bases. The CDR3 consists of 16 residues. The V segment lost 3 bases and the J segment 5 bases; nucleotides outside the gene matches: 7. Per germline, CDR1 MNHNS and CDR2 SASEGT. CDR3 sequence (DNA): TGTGCCAGCAGTGATCGCGCGGGACAGGGGGCTACTGAAGCTTTCTTT. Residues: CASSDRAGQGATEAFF.

The CDR3: CASSQDTGGDNSPLHF. In DNA, the CDR3 is TGTGCCAGCAGCCAAGATACTGGGGGCGATAATTCACCCCTCCACTTT. The chain couples TRBV4-2 to TRBJ1-6, with D perhaps matching TRBD1 (6 bases). This CDR3 region has 16 residues. Germline loops: CDR1 LGHNA, CDR2 YNFKEQ. The ends were cut back, 0 bases at V and 5 bases at J, with 11 bases in the middle.

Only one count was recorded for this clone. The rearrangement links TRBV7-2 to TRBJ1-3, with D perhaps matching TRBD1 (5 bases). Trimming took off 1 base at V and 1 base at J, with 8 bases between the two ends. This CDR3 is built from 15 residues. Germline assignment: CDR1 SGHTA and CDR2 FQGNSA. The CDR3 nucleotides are TGTGCCAGCAGCTTAGTCGGGGGGTCTGGAAACACCATATATTTT. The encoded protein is CASSLVGGSGNTIYF.

The DNA of the CDR3 is TGTGCCAGCTGGAGCAGGGGGCGGACTAGCGGGAGCTATATTGAGACCCAGTACTTC. It encodes CASWSRGRTSGSYIETQYF. This chain connects TRBV7-9 to TRBJ2-5, with TRBD2 identical over 13 bases. The CDR3 has 19 amino acids. Trimming took 8 bases from V and 5 from J; bases not matched to a gene: 20. Germline V lookup: CDR1 SEHNR, CDR2 FQNEAQ (reference sequence).

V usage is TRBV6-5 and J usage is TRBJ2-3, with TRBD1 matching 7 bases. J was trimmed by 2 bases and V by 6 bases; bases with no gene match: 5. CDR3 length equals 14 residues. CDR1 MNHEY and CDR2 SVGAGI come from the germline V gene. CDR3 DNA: TGTGCCAGCAGCCTACAGGGGCTCACAGATACGCAGTATTTT. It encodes CASSLQGLTDTQYF.

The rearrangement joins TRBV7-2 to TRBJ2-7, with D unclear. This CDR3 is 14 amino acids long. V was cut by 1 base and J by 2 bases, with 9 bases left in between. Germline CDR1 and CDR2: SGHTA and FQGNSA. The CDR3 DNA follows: TGTGCCAGCAGCTTAGATAGGCGGACCTACGAGCAGTACTTC. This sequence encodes CASSLDRRTYEQYF.

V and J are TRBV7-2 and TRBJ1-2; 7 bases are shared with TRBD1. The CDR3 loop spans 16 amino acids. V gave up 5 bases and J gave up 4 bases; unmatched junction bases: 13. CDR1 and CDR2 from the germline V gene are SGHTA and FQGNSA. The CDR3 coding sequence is TGTGCCAGCAGCCCCCGAACGGGACAGTTCCCCTATGGCTACACCTTC. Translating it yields CASSPRTGQFPYGYTF. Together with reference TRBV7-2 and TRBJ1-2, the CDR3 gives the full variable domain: GAGVSQSPSNKVTEKGKDVELRCDPISGHTALYWYRQSLGQGLEFLIYFQGNSAPDKSGLPSDRFSAERTGGSVSTLTIQRTQQEDSAVYLCASSPRTGQFPYGYTFGSGTRLTVV.

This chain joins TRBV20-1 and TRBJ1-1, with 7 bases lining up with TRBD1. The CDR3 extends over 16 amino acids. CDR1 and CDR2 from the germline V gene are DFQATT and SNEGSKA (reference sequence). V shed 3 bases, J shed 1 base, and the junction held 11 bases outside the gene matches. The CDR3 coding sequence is TGCAGTGCTAGTGCCCCAGGGGGAAAGGGGAACACTGAAGCTTTCTTT. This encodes CSASAPGGKGNTEAFF.

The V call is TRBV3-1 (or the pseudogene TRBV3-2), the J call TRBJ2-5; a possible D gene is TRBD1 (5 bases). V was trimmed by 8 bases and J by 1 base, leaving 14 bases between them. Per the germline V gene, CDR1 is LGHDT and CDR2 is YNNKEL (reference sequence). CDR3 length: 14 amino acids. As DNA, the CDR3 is TGTGCCAGCGAGAACATAGGGGCCCAAGAGACCCAGTACTTC. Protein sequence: CASENIGAQETQYF.

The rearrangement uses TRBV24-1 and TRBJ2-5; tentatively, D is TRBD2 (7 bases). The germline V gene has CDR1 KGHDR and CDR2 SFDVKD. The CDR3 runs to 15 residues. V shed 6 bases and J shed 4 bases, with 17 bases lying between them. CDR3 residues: CATSSSRGAGETQYF. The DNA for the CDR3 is TGTGCCACCAGTTCAAGCCGGGGGGCGGGAGAGACCCAGTACTTC.